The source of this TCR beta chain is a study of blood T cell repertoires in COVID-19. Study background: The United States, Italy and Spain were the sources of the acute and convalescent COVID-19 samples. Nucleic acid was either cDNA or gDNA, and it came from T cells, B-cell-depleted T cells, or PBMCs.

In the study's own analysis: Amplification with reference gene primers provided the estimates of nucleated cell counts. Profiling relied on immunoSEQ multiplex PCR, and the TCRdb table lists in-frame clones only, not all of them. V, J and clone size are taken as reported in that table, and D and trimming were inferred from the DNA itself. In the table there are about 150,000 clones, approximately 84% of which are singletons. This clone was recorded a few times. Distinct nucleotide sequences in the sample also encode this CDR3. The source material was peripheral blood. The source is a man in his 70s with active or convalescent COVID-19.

CDR3 amino acids: CASSPGDRDNSPLHF. The DNA of the CDR3 is TGCGCCAGCAGCCCGGGGGACAGGGACAATTCACCCCTCCACTTT. The chain is built from TRBV5-1 and TRBJ1-6; 9 bases map to TRBD1. V gave up 4 bases and J gave up 7 bases; unmatched junction bases: 6. The CDR3 has 15 residues. Germline CDR1 reads SGHRS; CDR2 reads YFSETQ.